This T cell receptor beta chain was obtained from a study of T-cell reconstitution after alpha-beta-depleted transplantation in children. Study-level points and caveats: Diversity of TCRbeta at day 60 was high in some patients, arising from surviving recipient T cells and thymic progenitors. As was reported, about two months after transplant, alpha-beta T cells came from several hundred expanded graft clones. T-cell numbers and diversity one year post-transplant derived largely from freshly generated T cells.

CDR1 is SEHNR and CDR2 is FQNEAQ in the germline V gene (reference sequence). This CDR3 is built from 14 residues. The V gene end was trimmed by 4 bases and the J gene end by 5 bases; junction bases not matched to a gene: 7. Researchers prepared the TCRbeta library using unique molecular identifiers, the study reports. TCRdb processed the PCR reads anew with MiXCR; each CDR3 protein has one entry. The data show tens of thousands of distinct CDR3 sequences, roughly a sixth seen once. This clonotype came up a few times. The antigen is unknown. This chain uses TRBV7-9 with TRBJ2-5; TRBD2 matches at 7 bases. The sequence derives from a male patient between 2 and 15 years old who had a stem cell transplant for acute lymphoblastic leukemia, so the T cells may come from the graft donor. The sequenced sample was PBMCs, mostly from graft donor cells, obtained 60 days after TCRalphabeta/CD19-depleted stem cell transplant. The CDR3 loop is CASSSSGGWETQYF. The DNA for the CDR3 is TGTGCCAGCAGCTCCTCCGGGGGGTGGGAGACCCAGTACTTC. Looking up the rest from reference TRBV7-9 and TRBJ2-5 gives the full variable domain: DTGVSQNPRHKITKRGQNVTFRCDPISEHNRLYWYRQTLGQGPEFLTYFQNEAQLEKSRLLSDRFSAERPKGSFSTLEIQRTEQGDSAMYLCASSSSGGWETQYFGPGTRLLVL.